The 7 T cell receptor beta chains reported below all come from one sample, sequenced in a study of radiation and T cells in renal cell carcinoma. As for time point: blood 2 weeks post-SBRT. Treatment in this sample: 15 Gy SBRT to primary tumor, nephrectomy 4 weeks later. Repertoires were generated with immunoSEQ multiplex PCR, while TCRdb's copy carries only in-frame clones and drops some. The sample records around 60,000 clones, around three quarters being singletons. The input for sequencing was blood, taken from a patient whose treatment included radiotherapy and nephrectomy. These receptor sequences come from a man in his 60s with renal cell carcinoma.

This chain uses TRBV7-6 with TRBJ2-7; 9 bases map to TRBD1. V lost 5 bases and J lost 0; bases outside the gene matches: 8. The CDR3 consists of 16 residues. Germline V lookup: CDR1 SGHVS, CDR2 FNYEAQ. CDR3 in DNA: TGTGCCAGCAGCCCGCGAGGGACAGGGCCCTCCTACGAGCAGTACTTC. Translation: CASSPRGTGPSYEQYF. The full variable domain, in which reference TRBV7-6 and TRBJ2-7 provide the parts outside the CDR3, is GAGVSQSPRYKVTKRGQDVALRCDPISGHVSLYWYRQALGQGPEFLTYFNYEAQQDKSGLPNDRFSAERPEGSISTLTIQRTEQRDSAMYRCASSPRGTGPSYEQYFGPGTRLTVT.

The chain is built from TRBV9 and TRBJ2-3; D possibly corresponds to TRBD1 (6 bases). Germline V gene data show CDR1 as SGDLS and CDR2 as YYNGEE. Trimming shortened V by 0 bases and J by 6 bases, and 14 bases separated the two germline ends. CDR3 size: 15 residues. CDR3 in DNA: TGTGCCAGCAGCGTAGAGGTAGGGGGAGCGGATACGCAGTATTTT. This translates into CASSVEVGGADTQYF.

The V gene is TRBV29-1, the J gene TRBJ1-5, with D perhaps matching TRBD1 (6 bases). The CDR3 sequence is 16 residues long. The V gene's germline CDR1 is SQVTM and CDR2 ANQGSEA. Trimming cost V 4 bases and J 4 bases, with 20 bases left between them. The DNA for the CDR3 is TGCAGCGTTGTCCCCGGGACATCGAAGGGGAATCAGCCCCAGCATTTT. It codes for CSVVPGTSKGNQPQHF. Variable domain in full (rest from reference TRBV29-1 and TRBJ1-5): SAVISQKPSRDICQRGTSLTIQCQVDSQVTMMFWYRQQPGQSLTLIATANQGSEATYESGFVIDKFPISRPNLTFSTLTVSNMSPEDSSIYLCSVVPGTSKGNQPQHFGDGTRLSIL.

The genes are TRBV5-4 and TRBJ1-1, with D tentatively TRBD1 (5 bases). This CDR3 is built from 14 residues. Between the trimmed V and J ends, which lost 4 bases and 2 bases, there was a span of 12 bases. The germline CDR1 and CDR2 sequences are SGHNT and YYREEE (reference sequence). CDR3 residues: CASSARDFNTEAFF. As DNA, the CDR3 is TGTGCCAGCAGCGCCCGGGACTTCAACACTGAAGCTTTCTTT. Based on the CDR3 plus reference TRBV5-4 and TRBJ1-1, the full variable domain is ETGVTQSPTHLIKTRGQQVTLRCSSQSGHNTVSWYQQALGQGPQFIFQYYREEENGRGNFPPRFSGLQFPNYSSELNVNALELDDSALYLCASSARDFNTEAFFGQGTRLTVV.

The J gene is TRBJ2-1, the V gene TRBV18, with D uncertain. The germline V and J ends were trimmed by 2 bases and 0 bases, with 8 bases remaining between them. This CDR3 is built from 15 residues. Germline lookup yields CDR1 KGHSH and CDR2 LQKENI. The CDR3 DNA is TGTGCCAGCTCACCATACCCCAACTCCTACAATGAGCAGTTCTTC. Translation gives CASSPYPNSYNEQFF. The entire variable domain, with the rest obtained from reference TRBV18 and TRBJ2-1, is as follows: NAGVMQNPRHLVRRRGQEARLRCSPMKGHSHVYWYRQLPEEGLKFMVYLQKENIIDESGMPKERFSAEFPKEGPSILRIQQVVRGDSAAYFCASSPYPNSYNEQFFGPGTRLTVL.

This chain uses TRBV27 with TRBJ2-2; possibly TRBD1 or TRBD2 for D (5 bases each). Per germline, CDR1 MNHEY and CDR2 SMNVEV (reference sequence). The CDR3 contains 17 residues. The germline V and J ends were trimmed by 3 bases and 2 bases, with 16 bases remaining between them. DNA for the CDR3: TGTGCCAGCAGTTTCCAATGGGACGGCCACAACACCGGGGAGCTGTTTTTT. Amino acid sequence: CASSFQWDGHNTGELFF.

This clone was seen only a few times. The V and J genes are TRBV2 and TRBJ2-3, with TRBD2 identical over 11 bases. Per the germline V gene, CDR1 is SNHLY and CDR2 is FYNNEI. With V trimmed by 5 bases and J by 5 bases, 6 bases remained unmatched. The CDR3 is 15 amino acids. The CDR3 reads CASSSSGRQEDTQYF. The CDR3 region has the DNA TGTGCCAGCAGTTCTAGCGGGAGGCAGGAAGATACGCAGTATTTT.